The source of this TCR beta chain is a study of T cell responses to AZD1222 COVID-19 vaccine. Only one count was recorded for this clone. TCRdb's copy holds only in-frame clones and misses some; the assay was immunoSEQ multiplex PCR. The sample contains 120,000 or so clones, about 92% of which appear only once. The input for sequencing was peripheral blood, taken on day 0 of AZD1222 vaccination. This receptor was taken from an adult in good health.

CDR3 DNA: TGTGCCAGCAGCTCCGGCCTCCTGCGGGGCACAGATACGCAGTATTTT. This gives the protein CASSSGLLRGTDTQYF. The V gene is TRBV7-3, the J gene TRBJ2-3; the D gene is possibly TRBD2 (5 bases). V shed 4 bases and J shed 1 base, with 15 bases lying between them. Germline V gene sequence: CDR1 SGHTA, CDR2 FQGTGA. The CDR3 is 16 residues long.